These T cell receptor beta chains were read from a single sample in a study of Ad26.COV2.S vaccination and SARS-CoV-2 variants. Repertoires were generated with immunoSEQ multiplex PCR, while TCRdb's copy carries only in-frame clones and drops some. The sample holds about 480,000 clones, approximately 88% seen once. The input for sequencing was peripheral blood, taken in a trial of Ad26.COV2.S vaccine versus placebo. The receptors shown here come from a person aged 18 to 59 who received the Ad26.COV2.S COVID-19 vaccine or a placebo. Both conserved end residues are trimmed from each CDR3. Fields, in order: J gene, V gene, CDR3 protein.

>TRBJ1-1|TRBV6-5
ASSLTGNTEAF
>TRBJ2-7|TRBV4-1
ASSQEASGSSYEQY
>TRBJ1-1|TRBV24-1
ATSDGELNTEAF
>TRBJ2-1|TRBV7-9
ASVLGRLAGNEQF
>TRBJ2-1|TRBV7-2
ASSPAWANEQF
>TRBJ2-1|TRBV7-9
ASSFDSYNEQF
>TRBJ2-3|TRBV27
ASSSLLGTDTQY
>TRBJ2-7|TRBV5-1
ASSTYYEQY
>TRBJ2-1|TRBV9
ASSVSGGREANEQF
>TRBJ2-5|TRBV7-2
ASSQGTEETQY
>TRBJ2-5|TRBV25-1
ASSPGETQY
>TRBJ1-1|TRBV28
ASSLISLEAF
>TRBJ2-7|TRBV19
ASSTDPWATLSYEQY
>TRBJ2-1|TRBV3-1/TRBV3-2
ASSLGGEQF
>TRBJ2-3|TRBV19
ASSLRAPGGWETSTDTQY
>TRBJ1-6|TRBV11-3
ASSFPGTGTKGNSPLH
>TRBJ1-2|TRBV6-5
ASSTRDSYGYT
>TRBJ2-5|TRBV6-2/TRBV6-3
ASSSPGLPGETQY
>TRBJ2-1|TRBV5-1
ASSPNYQLAGTNEQF
>TRBJ2-1|TRBV5-8
ASSAGESSYNEQF
>TRBJ2-3|TRBV10-3
AISEALALGRTDTQY
>TRBJ2-7|TRBV2
ASSENGGRYYEQY
>TRBJ2-1|TRBV6-4
ASSDTGTSTEQF
>TRBJ1-2|TRBV19
ASSIDRDGYT
>TRBJ1-5|TRBV28
ARSRTSEPQH
>TRBJ2-5|TRBV10-3
AISEGGGAHGETQY
>TRBJ1-2|TRBV18
ASSPKGQGNGYT
>TRBJ1-1|TRBV27
ASSFVTGTTEAF
>TRBJ1-4|TRBV5-4
ASSLAGNEKLF
>TRBJ1-3|TRBV2
ASTRDRLSGNTIY
>TRBJ2-7|TRBV28
ASSSPASGKIYEQY
>TRBJ1-1|TRBV12-3/TRBV12-4
ASVRQPGTEAF
>TRBJ1-4|TRBV11-2
ASSSHPGQRNEKLF
>TRBJ2-1|TRBV9
ASSADGASHEQF
>TRBJ2-7|TRBV28
ASSPQGVFHEQY
>TRBJ2-1|TRBV7-9
ASSNSGAYNEQF
>TRBJ2-3|TRBV9
ASSVELTDTQY
>TRBJ1-2|TRBV7-8
ASSLVRSKSKYGYT
>TRBJ1-1|TRBV28
ASSFPRTGVKIAF
>TRBJ2-7|TRBV24-1
ATSSAGTPYEQY
>TRBJ1-1|TRBV5-1
ASSLTSLQGTEAF